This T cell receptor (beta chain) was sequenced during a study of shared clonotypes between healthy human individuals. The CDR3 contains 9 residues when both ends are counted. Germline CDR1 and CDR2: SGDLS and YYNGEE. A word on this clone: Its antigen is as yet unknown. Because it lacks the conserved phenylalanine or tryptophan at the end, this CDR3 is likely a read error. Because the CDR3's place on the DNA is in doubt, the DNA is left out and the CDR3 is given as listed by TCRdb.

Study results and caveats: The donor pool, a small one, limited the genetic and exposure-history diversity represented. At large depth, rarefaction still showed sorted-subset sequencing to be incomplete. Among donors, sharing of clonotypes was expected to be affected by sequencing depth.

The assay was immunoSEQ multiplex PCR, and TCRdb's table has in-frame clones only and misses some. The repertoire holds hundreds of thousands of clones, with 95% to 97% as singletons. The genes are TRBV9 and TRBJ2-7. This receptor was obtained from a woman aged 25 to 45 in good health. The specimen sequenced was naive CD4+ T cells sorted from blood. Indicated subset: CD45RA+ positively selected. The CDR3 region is CASSPRVDG.